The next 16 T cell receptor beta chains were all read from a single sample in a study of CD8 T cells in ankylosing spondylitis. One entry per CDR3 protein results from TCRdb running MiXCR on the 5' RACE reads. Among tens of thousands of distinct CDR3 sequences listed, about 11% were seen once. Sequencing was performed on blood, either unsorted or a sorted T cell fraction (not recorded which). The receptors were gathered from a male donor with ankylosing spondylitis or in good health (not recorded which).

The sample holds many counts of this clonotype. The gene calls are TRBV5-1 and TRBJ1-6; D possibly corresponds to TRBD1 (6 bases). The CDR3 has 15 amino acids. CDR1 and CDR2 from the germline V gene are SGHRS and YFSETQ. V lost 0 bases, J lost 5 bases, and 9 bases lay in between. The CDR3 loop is CASSLAGGNNSPLHF. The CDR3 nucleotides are TGCGCCAGCAGCTTGGCTGGGGGCAATAATTCACCCCTCCACTTT.

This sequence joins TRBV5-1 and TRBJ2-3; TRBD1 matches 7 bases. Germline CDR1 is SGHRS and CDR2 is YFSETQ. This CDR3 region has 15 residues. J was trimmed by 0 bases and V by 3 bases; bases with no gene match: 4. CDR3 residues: CASSWVTGSTDTQYF. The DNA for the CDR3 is TGCGCCAGCAGCTGGGTGACAGGGAGCACAGATACGCAGTATTTT.

The DNA of the CDR3 is TGCGCCAGCAGCCAAGGGCCCCTCGGACAGGGACGAGAGACCCAGTACTTC. As protein: CASSQGPLGQGRETQYF. The J gene is TRBJ2-5, the V gene TRBV4-1; 8 positions agree with TRBD1. J lost 4 bases, V lost 1 base, and 11 bases had no gene match. Germline V gene sequence: CDR1 MGHRA, CDR2 YSYEKL. The length of the CDR3 is 17 residues.

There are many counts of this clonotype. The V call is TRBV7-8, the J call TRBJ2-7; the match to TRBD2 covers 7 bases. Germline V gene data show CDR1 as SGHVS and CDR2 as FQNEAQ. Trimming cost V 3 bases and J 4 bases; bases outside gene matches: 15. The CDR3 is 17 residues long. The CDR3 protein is CASSFGGGVFRGYEQYF. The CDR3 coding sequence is TGTGCCAGCAGCTTTGGTGGGGGGGTTTTTCGGGGATACGAGCAGTACTTC.

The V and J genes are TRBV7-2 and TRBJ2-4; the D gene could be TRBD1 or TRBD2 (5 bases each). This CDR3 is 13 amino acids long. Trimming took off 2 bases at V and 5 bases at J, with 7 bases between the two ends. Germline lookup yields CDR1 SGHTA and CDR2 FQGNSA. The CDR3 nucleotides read TGTGCCAGCAGCTTACCGGGACAAAACATTCAGTACTTC. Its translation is CASSLPGQNIQYF.

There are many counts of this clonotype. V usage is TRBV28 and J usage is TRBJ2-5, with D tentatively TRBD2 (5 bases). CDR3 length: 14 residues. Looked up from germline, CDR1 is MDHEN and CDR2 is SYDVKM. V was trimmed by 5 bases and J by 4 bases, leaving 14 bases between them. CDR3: CASSPLDWGETQYF. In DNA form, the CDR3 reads TGTGCCAGCAGTCCCCTGGACTGGGGAGAGACCCAGTACTTC.

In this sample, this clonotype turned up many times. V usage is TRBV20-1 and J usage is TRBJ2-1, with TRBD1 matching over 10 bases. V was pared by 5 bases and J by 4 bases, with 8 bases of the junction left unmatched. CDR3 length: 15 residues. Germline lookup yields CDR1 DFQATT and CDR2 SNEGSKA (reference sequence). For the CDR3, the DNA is TGCAGTGCTCACGACCGGGACAGGGGTTACAATGAGCAGTTCTTC. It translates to CSAHDRDRGYNEQFF.

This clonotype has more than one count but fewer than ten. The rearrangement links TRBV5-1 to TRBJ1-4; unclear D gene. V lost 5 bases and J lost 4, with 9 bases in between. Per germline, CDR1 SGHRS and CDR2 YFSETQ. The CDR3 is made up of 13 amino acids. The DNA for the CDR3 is TGCGCCAGCAGGGTCGTCGGTAATGAAAAACTGTTTTTT. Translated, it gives CASRVVGNEKLFF.

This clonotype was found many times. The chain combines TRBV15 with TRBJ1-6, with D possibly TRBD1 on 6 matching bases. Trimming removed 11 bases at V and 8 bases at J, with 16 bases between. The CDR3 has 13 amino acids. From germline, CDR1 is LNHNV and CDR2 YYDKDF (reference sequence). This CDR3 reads CASSGTYYSPLHF. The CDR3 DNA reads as TGTGCCTCATCGGGGACATACTATTCACCCCTCCACTTT.

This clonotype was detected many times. CDR3 protein: CASSQTGTGTYEQYF. The CDR3 DNA sequence: TGTGCCAGCAGCCAAACCGGGACAGGTACCTACGAGCAGTACTTC. The genes are TRBV3-1 and TRBJ2-7; 8 nucleotides line up with TRBD1. CDR3 length equals 15 residues. Trimming at V came to 2 bases and at J to 2 bases, leaving 5 bases not matched to a gene. Per germline, CDR1 LGHDT and CDR2 YNNKEL (reference sequence).

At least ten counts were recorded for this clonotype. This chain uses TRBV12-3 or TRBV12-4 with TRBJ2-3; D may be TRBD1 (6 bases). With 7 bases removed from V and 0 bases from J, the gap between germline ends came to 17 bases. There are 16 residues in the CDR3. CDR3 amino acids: CASNPQGTSSTDTQYF. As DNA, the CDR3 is TGTGCCAGCAATCCCCAGGGGACCTCAAGCACAGATACGCAGTATTTT.

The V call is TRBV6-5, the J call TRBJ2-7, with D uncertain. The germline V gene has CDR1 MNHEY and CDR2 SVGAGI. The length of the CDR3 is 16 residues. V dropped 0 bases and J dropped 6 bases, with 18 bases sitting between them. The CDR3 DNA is TGTGCCAGCAGTTACTCGATTGCCCTAGTTGTAAGCGAGCAGTACTTC. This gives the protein CASSYSIALVVSEQYF.

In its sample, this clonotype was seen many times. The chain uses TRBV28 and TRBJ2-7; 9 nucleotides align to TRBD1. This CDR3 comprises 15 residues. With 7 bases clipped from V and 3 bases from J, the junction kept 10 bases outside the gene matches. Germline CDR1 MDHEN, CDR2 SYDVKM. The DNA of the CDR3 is TGTGCCAGCATGACCGAGGGACAGGGTCTCTACGAGCAGTACTTC. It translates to CASMTEGQGLYEQYF.

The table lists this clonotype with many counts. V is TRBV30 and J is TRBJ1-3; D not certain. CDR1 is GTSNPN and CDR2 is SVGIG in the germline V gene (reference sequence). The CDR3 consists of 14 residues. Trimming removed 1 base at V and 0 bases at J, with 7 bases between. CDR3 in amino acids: CAWSEANSGNTIYF. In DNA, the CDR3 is TGTGCCTGGAGTGAGGCGAACTCTGGAAACACCATATATTTT.

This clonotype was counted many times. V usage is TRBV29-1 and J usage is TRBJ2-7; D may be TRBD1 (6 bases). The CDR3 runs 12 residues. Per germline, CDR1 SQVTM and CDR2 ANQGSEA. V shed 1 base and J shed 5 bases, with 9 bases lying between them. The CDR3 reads CSVEAGADEQYF. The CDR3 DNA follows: TGCAGCGTTGAAGCAGGGGCCGACGAGCAGTACTTC.

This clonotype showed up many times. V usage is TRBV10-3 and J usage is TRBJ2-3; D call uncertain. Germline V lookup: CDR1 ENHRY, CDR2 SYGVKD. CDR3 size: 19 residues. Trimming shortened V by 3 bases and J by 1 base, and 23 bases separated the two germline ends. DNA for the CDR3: TGTGCCATCAGTGACCAATCCTCGCGCACTTCGGTGGGCACAGATACGCAGTATTTT. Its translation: CAISDQSSRTSVGTDTQYF.